Below are 17 T cell receptor beta chains sequenced from a single sample in a study of T cell changes during pregnancy in multiple sclerosis. This table comes from immunoSEQ multiplex PCR, and its TCRdb copy is limited to in-frame clones, with some not included. The data hold about 40,000 clones, with more than 90% observed a single time. The starting material was peripheral blood, obtained before pregnancy. The receptor set was obtained from a female donor with multiple sclerosis, enrolled in a pregnancy study.

The J gene is TRBJ2-5, the V gene TRBV5-6; 7 bases match TRBD2. CDR1 and CDR2 from the germline V gene are SGHDT and YYEEEE. This CDR3 spans 16 amino acids. Losses at the gene ends were 0 bases for V and 1 base for J; bases not matched to a gene: 6. The CDR3 reads CASSLGIGGSQETQYF. The CDR3 DNA reads as TGTGCCAGCAGCTTGGGAATCGGGGGGTCCCAAGAGACCCAGTACTTC.

The chain uses TRBV5-1 and TRBJ1-1; 9 bases map to TRBD1. CDR1 and CDR2 from the germline V gene are SGHRS and YFSETQ. The length of the CDR3 is 16 residues. V lost 4 bases, J lost 4 bases, and 11 bases stayed unmatched. The CDR3 sequence is CASSRTPTGGGTEAFF. The CDR3 nucleotides are TGCGCCAGCAGCCGTACCCCAACAGGGGGCGGCACTGAAGCTTTCTTT.

The chain recombines TRBV28 with TRBJ1-2; TRBD1 aligns across 8 bases. The CDR3 extends over 16 amino acids. V lost 4 bases to trimming and J lost 4 bases; unmatched junction nucleotides: 11. Germline CDR1 is MDHEN and CDR2 is SYDVKM. CDR3 sequence reads: CASSSPQGAFSYGYTF. In DNA, the CDR3 is TGTGCCAGCAGTTCACCTCAGGGGGCCTTTAGCTATGGCTACACCTTC.

J is TRBJ2-1 and V is TRBV4-1, with D possibly matching TRBD1 (5 bases). Germline CDR1 is MGHRA and CDR2 is YSYEKL. Trimming took off 6 bases at V and 7 bases at J, with 10 bases between the two ends. This CDR3 spans 12 amino acids. The CDR3 loop reads CASRGQRNEQFF. The CDR3 DNA reads as TGCGCCAGCAGAGGACAAAGGAATGAGCAGTTCTTC.

The chain is built from TRBV6-5 and TRBJ2-5, with a weak D call TRBD1 (7 bases). Germline CDR1 reads MNHEY; CDR2 reads SVGAGI. The CDR3 has 15 amino acids. The V end lost 8 bases, the J end lost 5 bases, and 21 bases lay between the germline ends. CDR3 sequence: CASDSRGGRGETQYF. CDR3 nucleotides: TGTGCCAGCGATTCTCGAGGGGGCCGGGGGGAGACCCAGTACTTC.

V and J are TRBV4-1 and TRBJ2-2; D is possibly TRBD2 (6 bases). CDR3 length equals 16 residues. V dropped 0 bases and J dropped 5 bases, with 13 bases sitting between them. Germline V CDR1 and CDR2: MGHRA, YSYEKL. The DNA of the CDR3 is TGCGCCAGCAGCCAAGAAGAGAGGCTAGCGACCGGGGAGCTGTTTTTT. Translation gives CASSQEERLATGELFF.

This chain links TRBV28 with TRBJ2-1; 7 bases are shared with TRBD2. CDR1 MDHEN and CDR2 SYDVKM come from the germline V gene. Unmatched junction bases numbered 10, after V lost 4 bases and J lost 1 base. The CDR3 has 17 residues. The CDR3 bases are TGTGCCAGCAGTTCCTTGGGGCGCGGGAGTTCCTACAATGAGCAGTTCTTC. As protein: CASSSLGRGSSYNEQFF. Filled out from reference TRBV28 and TRBJ2-1, the complete variable domain reads DVKVTQSSRYLVKRTGEKVFLECVQDMDHENMFWYRQDPGLGLRLIYFSYDVKMKEKGDIPEGYSVSREKKERFSLILESASTNQTSMYLCASSSLGRGSSYNEQFFGPGTRLTVL.

The count of this clone is one. The chain uses TRBV9 and TRBJ2-3, with 7 bases aligning to TRBD2. CDR1 and CDR2 from the germline V gene are SGDLS and YYNGEE. The CDR3 contains 16 residues. With V trimmed by 0 bases and J by 3 bases, 7 bases remained unmatched. CDR3 residues: CASSVAAGEWTDTQYF. The CDR3 nucleotides read TGTGCCAGCAGCGTAGCTGCGGGAGAATGGACAGATACGCAGTATTTT.

Details on this clone: An end of the junction does not agree with germline; a read error may underlie this. V and J are TRBV27 and TRBJ2-7; TRBD2 matches at 8 bases. CDR1 MNHEY and CDR2 SMNVEV come from the germline V gene (reference sequence). The CDR3 is made up of 13 amino acids. The CDR3 DNA is TGTGCCAGCCGTTTCGCGGGAGGCCTCGAGCAGTACTTC. It translates to CASRFAGGLEQYF.

The chain uses TRBV9 and TRBJ2-5; the match to TRBD2 covers 9 bases. This CDR3 has 17 amino acids. Germline V lookup: CDR1 SGDLS, CDR2 YYNGEE. The V segment lost 0 bases and the J segment 0 bases; nucleotides outside the gene matches: 6. The CDR3 DNA reads as TGTGCCAGCAGCGTAGGTCTAGCGGGGAGAGACCAAGAGACCCAGTACTTC. It translates to CASSVGLAGRDQETQYF.

The gene calls are TRBV30 and TRBJ1-1, with D tentatively TRBD1 (6 bases). The CDR3 is 12 amino acids. Germline CDR1 reads GTSNPN; CDR2 reads SVGIG (reference sequence). The V end lost 3 bases, the J end lost 6 bases, and 11 bases lay between the germline ends. The CDR3 sequence is CAWSLGGPEAFF. The CDR3 nucleotides are TGTGCCTGGAGCCTCGGGGGGCCTGAAGCTTTCTTT.

The V and J genes are TRBV18 and TRBJ1-2, with 7 nucleotides matching TRBD1. CDR1 KGHSH and CDR2 LQKENI come from the germline V gene. The CDR3 has 16 residues. Trimming cost V 3 bases and J 3 bases; bases outside gene matches: 10. The CDR3 loop is CASSPQTGPVDYGYTF. Here the CDR3 DNA reads TGTGCCAGCTCACCTCAGACAGGGCCTGTGGACTATGGCTACACCTTC.

This sequence joins TRBV4-1 and TRBJ2-5; 7 nucleotides match TRBD2. The ends lost 0 bases at V and 5 bases at J; junction bases unmatched: 9. CDR1 and CDR2 (germline): MGHRA, YSYEKL. The CDR3 totals 16 residues. The CDR3 region has the DNA TGCGCCAGCAGCCAAGAACTCCTGGGGGAGGGGGAGACCCAGTACTTC. Translating gives CASSQELLGEGETQYF.

This clone occurred once. J is TRBJ2-3 and V is TRBV28; TRBD2 is a possible D gene (7 bases). Germline V gene sequence: CDR1 MDHEN, CDR2 SYDVKM. V dropped 11 bases and J dropped 3 bases, with 15 bases sitting between them. The CDR3 runs 13 residues. The CDR3, as DNA: TGTGCCCATTTAAGGGGGGGGACAGATACGCAGTATTTT. It specifies CAHLRGGTDTQYF.

The rearrangement links TRBV10-3 to TRBJ2-5, with 8 positions matching TRBD2. From germline, CDR1 is ENHRY and CDR2 SYGVKD. V gave up 6 bases and J gave up 5 bases; unmatched junction bases: 11. CDR3 size: 15 residues. As DNA, the CDR3 is TGTGCCATCAGCGGCCAAGCGGGAGATTCTGAGACCCAGTACTTC. Translated: CAISGQAGDSETQYF.

The rearrangement uses TRBV10-1 and TRBJ1-4; D is ambiguous. Trimming removed 8 bases from V and 8 bases from J, with 15 bases in between. Germline-derived CDR1 and CDR2 are WNHNN and SYGVQD (reference sequence). The CDR3 has 13 amino acids. Here the CDR3 reads CASQMTSGEKLFF. The CDR3 DNA reads as TGCGCCAGCCAAATGACATCGGGGGAAAAACTGTTTTTT.

This clone was seen once. The chain carries TRBV5-4 and TRBJ2-7, with 12 bases that match TRBD2. J lost 2 bases, V lost 2 bases, and 2 bases had no gene match. The length of the CDR3 is 15 residues. CDR1 and CDR2 from the germline V gene are SGHNT and YYREEE (reference sequence). In DNA form, the CDR3 reads TGTGCCAGCAGCTTAGGACTAGCGGGGACCTACGAGCAGTACTTC. The encoded protein is CASSLGLAGTYEQYF.